These T cell receptor beta chains were read from a single sample in a study of blood T cells in healthy people across ages. From the 5' RACE reads, TCRdb called clonotypes with MiXCR, one entry per CDR3 protein. The sample records roughly 800,000 distinct CDR3 sequences, 58% being singletons. Sequencing used blood. The receptor set was obtained from a young man in good health. Each CDR3 is given with its conserved first and last residue. Each record gives: clone size, D gene, CDR3 length, V gene, J gene, CDR3 protein, CDR3 DNA. The D gene is left open where the match is weak. Clone size is not always given. Where it is, it says once, few, many or a class for expanded clones.

size: few; D: TRBD2; length: 14; V: TRBV29-1; J: TRBJ2-7; CDR3: CSVIKAGDNDEQYF; DNA: TGCAGCGTTATAAAAGCGGGGGACAACGACGAGCAGTACTTC
size: .; D: TRBD2; length: 15; V: TRBV6-1; J: TRBJ2-1; CDR3: CASDRSGTSYNEQFF; DNA: TGTGCCAGCGACCGTAGCGGGACCTCCTACAATGAGCAGTTCTTC
size: .; D: TRBD2; length: 15; V: TRBV4-2; J: TRBJ2-1; CDR3: CASSQDLGGGSEQFF; DNA: TGTGCCAGCAGCCAAGATCTGGGCGGGGGGAGCGAGCAGTTCTTC
size: .; D: .; length: 13; V: TRBV20-1; J: TRBJ2-4; CDR3: CSARPLAGNIQYF; DNA: TGCAGTGCTAGACCCCTCGCGGGAAACATTCAGTACTTC
size: .; D: .; length: 14; V: TRBV6-1; J: TRBJ2-7; CDR3: CASSEFGQDYEQYF; DNA: TGTGCCAGCAGTGAATTCGGCCAGGACTACGAGCAGTACTTC
size: few; D: TRBD1; length: 14; V: TRBV10-3; J: TRBJ1-2; CDR3: CAINSGTGYYGYTF; DNA: TGTGCCATTAACTCCGGGACAGGGTATTATGGCTACACCTTC
size: .; D: .; length: 15; V: TRBV13; J: TRBJ2-1; CDR3: CASSQLRARVDEQFF; DNA: TGTGCCAGCAGCCAGCTACGAGCGCGGGTCGATGAGCAGTTCTTC
size: .; D: TRBD1; length: 14; V: TRBV29-1; J: TRBJ2-7; CDR3: CSVAGQGSSYEQYF; DNA: TGCAGCGTTGCGGGACAGGGAAGTTCCTACGAGCAGTACTTC
size: .; D: .; length: 14; V: TRBV9; J: TRBJ1-2; CDR3: CAGRRMGMHYGYTF; DNA: TGTGCCGGCAGAAGAATGGGTATGCACTATGGCTACACCTTC
size: .; D: .; length: 13; V: TRBV20-1; J: TRBJ2-1; CDR3: CSAREFGGNIQFF; DNA: TGCAGTGCTAGGGAATTCGGGGGAAACATTCAGTTCTTC
size: .; D: TRBD2; length: 12; V: TRBV10-3; J: TRBJ2-7; CDR3: CATLAGTYEQYF; DNA: TGTGCCACCCTAGCGGGTACCTACGAGCAGTACTTC
size: .; D: .; length: 15; V: TRBV4-2; J: TRBJ2-7; CDR3: CASSPPGRGTSEQYF; DNA: TGTGCCAGCAGCCCCCCCGGAAGGGGGACTTCCGAGCAGTACTTC
size: few; D: TRBD1; length: 15; V: TRBV3-1; J: TRBJ2-3; CDR3: CASSQGQGAPDTQYF; DNA: TGTGCCAGCAGCCAAGGCCAGGGGGCCCCAGATACGCAGTATTTT
size: .; D: .; length: 13; V: TRBV14; J: TRBJ2-1; CDR3: CASSQVVLTEQFF; DNA: TGTGCCAGCAGCCAAGTTGTTCTCACTGAGCAGTTCTTC
size: .; D: TRBD2; length: 15; V: TRBV9; J: TRBJ2-3; CDR3: CASSFRGRNTDTQYF; DNA: TGTGCCAGCAGCTTTCGCGGGAGGAACACAGATACGCAGTATTTT
size: .; D: .; length: 14; V: TRBV5-5; J: TRBJ1-2; CDR3: CASSLGFGVRGYTF; DNA: TGTGCCAGCAGCTTGGGGTTCGGGGTCCGGGGCTACACCTTC
size: .; D: .; length: 13; V: TRBV12-3/TRBV12-4; J: TRBJ1-2; CDR3: CASSWSAGDGYTF; DNA: TGTGCCAGCAGTTGGTCGGCGGGCGATGGCTACACCTTC
size: .; D: TRBD2; length: 14; V: TRBV5-1; J: TRBJ2-7; CDR3: CASRRTGTSDEQYF; DNA: TGCGCCAGCAGGAGAACGGGGACTAGTGACGAGCAGTACTTC
size: .; D: .; length: 11; V: TRBV5-1; J: TRBJ2-1; CDR3: CASSLDGAWFF; DNA: TGCGCCAGCAGCTTGGACGGGGCCTGGTTCTTC
size: .; D: .; length: 13; V: TRBV29-1; J: TRBJ2-7; CDR3: CSVVREEEYEQYF; DNA: TGCAGCGTTGTTCGTGAAGAAGAGTACGAGCAGTACTTC
size: .; D: TRBD2; length: 14; V: TRBV27; J: TRBJ2-5; CDR3: CASRPLAGTEEQYF; DNA: TGTGCCAGCCGCCCACTAGCGGGGACTGAGGAGCAGTACTTC
size: .; D: TRBD2; length: 16; V: TRBV4-2; J: TRBJ2-7; CDR3: CASSLGAGDLGYEQYF; DNA: TGTGCCAGCAGTCTAGGCGCGGGAGATCTAGGGTACGAGCAGTACTTC
size: .; D: .; length: 15; V: TRBV4-3; J: TRBJ2-7; CDR3: CASSQEFWNSYEQYF; DNA: TGCGCCAGCAGCCAAGAATTTTGGAACAGCTACGAGCAGTACTTC
size: .; D: TRBD2; length: 15; V: TRBV29-1; J: TRBJ2-3; CDR3: CSVGSGGWGTDTQYF; DNA: TGCAGCGTGGGGAGCGGGGGGTGGGGCACAGATACGCAGTATTTT
size: few; D: .; length: 15; V: TRBV7-2; J: TRBJ2-7; CDR3: CASSPRGGPIYEQYF; DNA: TGTGCCAGCAGCCCCCGAGGAGGGCCAATCTACGAGCAGTACTTC
size: few; D: .; length: 13; V: TRBV20-1; J: TRBJ2-7; CDR3: CSARGAGTYEQYF; DNA: TGCAGTGCTAGAGGGGCAGGAACCTACGAGCAGTACTTC
size: .; D: .; length: 14; V: TRBV3-1; J: TRBJ2-3; CDR3: CASSQDVPPDTQYF; DNA: TGTGCCAGCAGCCAAGATGTTCCCCCGGATACGCAGTATTTT
size: .; D: TRBD2; length: 15; V: TRBV2; J: TRBJ2-5; CDR3: CASSEQASGRETQYF; DNA: TGTGCCAGCAGTGAACAGGCTAGCGGGAGAGAGACCCAGTACTTC
size: .; D: TRBD1; length: 14; V: TRBV16; J: TRBJ1-6; CDR3: CASSRDRYNSPLHF; DNA: TGTGCCAGCAGCCGGGACAGATATAATTCACCCCTCCACTTT
size: .; D: TRBD2; length: 15; V: TRBV20-1; J: TRBJ2-7; CDR3: CSAVSGGGLSYEQYF; DNA: TGCAGTGCTGTGAGCGGCGGGGGGCTCTCCTACGAGCAGTACTTC
size: .; D: .; length: 12; V: TRBV27; J: TRBJ2-1; CDR3: CASSKNSIEQFF; DNA: TGTGCCAGCAGTAAAAATAGTATTGAGCAGTTCTTC
size: .; D: .; length: 15; V: TRBV21-1; J: TRBJ2-7; CDR3: CASSGSGTSYYEQYF; DNA: TGTGCCAGCAGCGGCTCCGGGACTAGTTATTACGAGCAGTACTTC
size: few; D: .; length: 13; V: TRBV29-1; J: TRBJ2-7; CDR3: CSVATATSYEQYF; DNA: TGCAGCGTTGCGACAGCCACTTCCTACGAGCAGTACTTC
size: .; D: TRBD2; length: 16; V: TRBV7-2; J: TRBJ2-1; CDR3: CASSLEHSGAGNEQFF; DNA: TGTGCCAGCAGCTTAGAACACAGCGGGGCCGGGAATGAGCAGTTCTTC
size: .; D: .; length: 15; V: TRBV7-2; J: TRBJ2-5; CDR3: CASSSLPFSGETQYF; DNA: TGTGCCAGCAGCTCCCTACCCTTTAGCGGAGAGACCCAGTACTTC
size: many; D: .; length: 12; V: TRBV12-3/TRBV12-4; J: TRBJ2-7; CDR3: CASSLGAYEQYF; DNA: TGTGCCAGCAGTTTGGGGGCCTACGAGCAGTACTTC
size: .; D: .; length: 15; V: TRBV3-1; J: TRBJ2-5; CDR3: CASSQGPGGEKTQYF; DNA: TGTGCCAGCAGCCAAGGCCCTGGGGGAGAGAAGACCCAGTACTTC
size: .; D: .; length: 15; V: TRBV7-9; J: TRBJ1-1; CDR3: CASSERTGLNTEAFF; DNA: TGTGCCAGCAGCGAGAGAACAGGGCTGAACACTGAAGCTTTCTTT
size: .; D: .; length: 14; V: TRBV20-1; J: TRBJ2-3; CDR3: CSAWDSGSVDTQYF; DNA: TGCAGTGCATGGGATTCGGGTTCGGTGGATACGCAGTATTTT
size: .; D: TRBD2; length: 16; V: TRBV5-6; J: TRBJ2-7; CDR3: CASSPISGGHDNEQYF; DNA: TGTGCCAGCAGCCCCATTAGCGGGGGGCACGACAATGAGCAGTACTTC
size: .; D: .; length: 14; V: TRBV6-5; J: TRBJ2-5; CDR3: CASSRGTEQETQYF; DNA: TGTGCCAGCAGCCGTGGGACCGAACAAGAGACCCAGTACTTC
size: .; D: .; length: 18; V: TRBV12-1; J: TRBJ2-6; CDR3: CASSFLAGVGSGANVLTF; DNA: .
size: .; D: .; length: 14; V: TRBV20-1; J: TRBJ2-7; CDR3: CSARGLITYNEQYF; DNA: TGCAGTGCTAGAGGGCTAATCACCTACAATGAGCAGTACTTC
size: .; D: TRBD2; length: 16; V: TRBV4-3; J: TRBJ2-5; CDR3: CASSQGLGLAEETQYF; DNA: TGCGCCAGCAGCCAAGGTCTGGGACTAGCGGAAGAGACCCAGTACTTC
size: few; D: .; length: 17; V: TRBV6-2/TRBV6-3; J: TRBJ2-2; CDR3: CASSLPPGAVGTGELFF; DNA: TGTGCCAGCAGCCTTCCGCCGGGTGCCGTGGGTACCGGGGAGCTGTTTTTT
size: many; D: .; length: 13; V: TRBV27; J: TRBJ2-7; CDR3: CASSSTGAYEQYF; DNA: TGTGCCAGCAGTTCGACGGGGGCCTACGAGCAGTACTTC